This passage covers 21 T cell receptor beta chains from one sample sequenced in a study of T cell responses to AZD1222 COVID-19 vaccine. The assay was immunoSEQ multiplex PCR, and TCRdb's table has in-frame clones only and misses some. The repertoire includes 95,000 to 150,000 clones, 80% to 90% of them detected once, and around 10% sits in the top ten. This specimen was peripheral blood, taken on day 0 of MenACWY control vaccination. These receptors came from an adult in good health.

V and J are TRBV11-1 and TRBJ2-1; D possibly corresponds to TRBD2 (5 bases). The CDR3 is 15 residues long. With 5 bases removed from V and 0 bases from J, the gap between germline ends came to 11 bases. CDR1 and CDR2 (germline): SGHAT, FQDESV (reference sequence). The CDR3 protein is CASSRTESSYNEQFF. CDR3 coding DNA: TGTGCCAGCAGCCGGACTGAGAGCTCCTACAATGAGCAGTTCTTC.

The chain links TRBV20-1 to TRBJ2-1; D remains ambiguous. Germline V gene lookup returns CDR1 DFQATT and CDR2 SNEGSKA (reference sequence). Trimming left V 0 bases short and J 11 bases short, with 8 bases between. The CDR3 contains 11 residues. CDR3 protein: CSARDRAQQFF. The CDR3 DNA is TGCAGTGCTAGAGATAGGGCTCAGCAGTTCTTC.

DNA of the CDR3: TGTGCCAGCAGCTTCATCGCAGGGTATAGGGAGAGCGAGCAGTACTTC. Protein sequence: CASSFIAGYRESEQYF. The V and J genes are TRBV11-3 and TRBJ2-7, with D perhaps being TRBD1 or TRBD2 (5 bases each). Trimming stripped 3 bases from V and 6 bases from J, with 21 bases between. The germline CDR1 and CDR2 sequences are SGHNT and YENEEA. CDR3 length: 16 residues.

J is TRBJ1-6 and V is TRBV6-6; D uncertain. Germline assignment: CDR1 MNHNY and CDR2 SVGAGI (reference sequence). Trimming left V 5 bases short and J 0 bases short, with 8 bases between. The CDR3 has 15 amino acids. Written as DNA, the CDR3 is TGTGCCAGCAGTCCAACGAGCTCCTATAATTCACCCCTCCACTTT. Protein product: CASSPTSSYNSPLHF.

J is TRBJ2-1 and V is TRBV9; tentatively, D is TRBD1 (6 bases). The V gene's germline CDR1 is SGDLS and CDR2 YYNGEE. There are 17 residues in the CDR3. Trimming took off 0 bases at V and 3 bases at J, with 16 bases between the two ends. The CDR3 DNA sequence: TGTGCCAGCAGCGTAGGGGAGTTAACAGGGCTCTACAATGAGCAGTTCTTC. Amino acids: CASSVGELTGLYNEQFF.

The V and J genes are TRBV27 and TRBJ1-6; TRBD1 matches at 7 bases. Trimming removed 2 bases from V and 5 bases from J; junction bases left unmatched: 12. CDR3 length: 18 residues. Germline V gives CDR1 MNHEY, CDR2 SMNVEV (reference sequence). This CDR3 reads CASSLRGAGGPNNSPLHF. CDR3 nucleotides: TGTGCCAGCAGTTTAAGGGGGGCAGGGGGTCCTAATAATTCACCCCTCCACTTT.

This clone was observed a single time. The chain is built from TRBV30 and TRBJ2-2; TRBD2 agrees at 7 bases. This CDR3 spans 15 amino acids. The J segment lost 5 bases and the V segment lost 3 bases, leaving 9 bases of the junction unmatched. Germline assignment: CDR1 GTSNPN and CDR2 SVGIG (reference sequence). CDR3 amino acids: CAWRPGQGGTGELFF. For the CDR3, the DNA is TGTGCCTGGAGACCCGGGCAGGGAGGGACCGGGGAGCTGTTTTTT.

V is TRBV24-1 and J is TRBJ1-4, with a tentative D call TRBD1 (5 bases). This CDR3 region has 14 residues. Between the trimmed V and J ends, which lost 10 bases and 8 bases, there was a span of 19 bases. Germline values: CDR1 KGHDR, CDR2 SFDVKD. The CDR3 DNA reads TGTGCCACGTCCGGGGGGGGGAGTGGAGAAAAACTGTTTTTT. This translates into CATSGGGSGEKLFF.

V is TRBV6-5 and J is TRBJ1-5, with 7 bases aligning to TRBD1. CDR1 and CDR2 from the germline V gene are MNHEY and SVGAGI. With V trimmed by 2 bases and J by 5 bases, 3 bases remained unmatched. There are 14 residues in the CDR3. Here the CDR3 reads CASSYRQGDQPQHF. In nucleotides, the CDR3 is TGTGCCAGCAGTTACCGACAGGGCGATCAGCCCCAGCATTTT.

The chain employs TRBV25-1 and TRBJ2-6; no clear D. The V end lost 4 bases, the J end lost 1 base, and 8 bases lay between the germline ends. CDR1 is MGHDK and CDR2 is SYGVNS in the germline V gene. CDR3 length: 15 residues. In DNA, the CDR3 is TGTGCCAGCAGTGCCCCTCAATCTGGGGCCAACGTCCTGACTTTC. It specifies CASSAPQSGANVLTF. Together with reference TRBV25-1 and TRBJ2-6, the CDR3 gives the full variable domain: EADIYQTPRYLVIGTGKKITLECSQTMGHDKMYWYQQDPGMELHLIHYSYGVNSTEKGDLSSESTVSRIRTEHFPLTLESARPSHTSQYLCASSAPQSGANVLTFGAGSRLTVL.

The chain employs TRBV7-3 and TRBJ1-1; TRBD1 matches 7 bases. With 6 bases clipped from V and 8 bases from J, the junction kept 12 bases outside the gene matches. This CDR3 has 14 amino acids. Germline V lookup: CDR1 SGHTA, CDR2 FQGTGA. This CDR3 reads CASRITGDSAEAFF. As DNA, the CDR3 is TGTGCCAGCAGGATAACAGGGGATAGTGCCGAAGCTTTCTTT.

J is TRBJ2-7 and V is TRBV30; possible D gene TRBD1, 6 bases. The CDR3 runs to 14 residues. With 0 bases removed from V and 2 bases from J, the gap between germline ends came to 11 bases. CDR1 and CDR2 from the germline V gene are GTSNPN and SVGIG (reference sequence). The CDR3 spells CAWSVHQGTYEQYF. Written as DNA, the CDR3 is TGTGCCTGGAGTGTACATCAGGGGACCTACGAGCAGTACTTC. Filled out from reference TRBV30 and TRBJ2-7, the complete variable domain reads SQTIHQWPATLVQPVGSPLSLECTVEGTSNPNLYWYRQAAGRGLQLLFYSVGIGQISSEVPQNLSASRPQDRQFILSSKKLLLSDSGFYLCAWSVHQGTYEQYFGPGTRLTVT.

This clone was seen a single time. The V and J genes are TRBV18 and TRBJ1-2; TRBD1 might be the D (6 bases). The germline gives CDR1 KGHSH, CDR2 LQKENI. Trimming took 6 bases from V and 8 from J, leaving 13 bases between them. The CDR3 has 12 amino acids. The CDR3 nucleotides are TGTGCCAGCTCCCAGAACAGGGACGGCTACACCTTC. Translated: CASSQNRDGYTF.

The chain uses TRBV6-4 and TRBJ1-1; 7 bases match TRBD1. The CDR3 sequence is 13 residues long. The junction had 2 bases not matched to a gene; V was cut back by 6 bases and J by 1 base. Germline V CDR1 and CDR2: MRHNA, SNTAGT. The CDR3 reads CASRGQENTEAFF. The CDR3 DNA reads as TGTGCCAGCAGAGGACAGGAGAACACTGAAGCTTTCTTT.

The chain joins TRBV7-3 to TRBJ1-1, with D unclear. Germline V gives CDR1 SGHTA, CDR2 FQGTGA. The germline V and J ends were trimmed by 5 bases and 6 bases, with 13 bases remaining between them. The CDR3 is made up of 13 amino acids. For the CDR3, the DNA is TGTGCCAGCAGCGCAACCGGGCCTGCTGAAGCTTTCTTT. The encoded protein is CASSATGPAEAFF. Full variable domain (missing parts from reference TRBV7-3 and TRBJ1-1): GAGVSQTPSNKVTEKGKYVELRCDPISGHTALYWYRQSLGQGPEFLIYFQGTGAADDSGLPNDRFFAVRPEGSVSTLKIQRTERGDSAVYLCASSATGPAEAFFGQGTRLTVV.

This clone appeared a single time. The CDR3 DNA reads TGTGCCACCAGTGATCCAGGCAGGACGGGGGGCTCCTACGAGCAGTACTTC. It specifies CATSDPGRTGGSYEQYF. The genes are TRBV24-1 and TRBJ2-7; 7 bases fit TRBD2. From germline, CDR1 is KGHDR and CDR2 SFDVKD. Losses at the gene ends were 3 bases for V and 0 bases for J; bases not matched to a gene: 10. This CDR3 has 17 amino acids.

This chain connects TRBV6-5 to TRBJ1-5; D is uncertain. CDR3 length equals 14 residues. Trimming cost V 2 bases and J 4 bases, with 9 bases left between them. Germline CDR1 and CDR2: MNHEY and SVGAGI. This CDR3 is CASSYEGKNQPQHF. CDR3 DNA: TGTGCCAGCAGTTACGAAGGGAAGAATCAGCCCCAGCATTTT.

The chain links TRBV18 to TRBJ2-5; the D is unclear. The germline V gene has CDR1 KGHSH and CDR2 LQKENI. V was cut by 3 bases and J by 5 bases, with 4 bases left in between. The CDR3 has 11 residues. The CDR3 bases are TGTGCCAGCTCACCGGCGGAGACCCAGTACTTC. Translated: CASSPAETQYF.

V gene TRBV6-5 combines with J gene TRBJ1-5; D uncertain. This CDR3 has 13 residues. Trimming cost V 2 bases and J 0 bases, with 2 bases left between them. Germline loops: CDR1 MNHEY, CDR2 SVGAGI. The CDR3 loop is CASSYGSNQPQHF. The CDR3 DNA reads TGTGCCAGCAGTTACGGTAGCAATCAGCCCCAGCATTTT.

The chain is built from TRBV30 and TRBJ1-5; no reliable D call. V was pared by 4 bases and J by 6 bases, with 25 bases between. Germline V gives CDR1 GTSNPN, CDR2 SVGIG (reference sequence). CDR3 length equals 17 residues. In DNA form, the CDR3 reads TGTGCCTGGAATTCAGGTCTGAGCGGGTACCGATTTCAGCCCCAGCATTTT. Its protein product is CAWNSGLSGYRFQPQHF.

This clone was seen ten or more times. The gene calls are TRBV20-1 and TRBJ2-5, with 8 bases identical to TRBD1. Germline V lookup: CDR1 DFQATT, CDR2 SNEGSKA (reference sequence). Trimming at V came to 5 bases and at J to 2 bases, leaving 7 bases not matched to a gene. The CDR3 loop spans 14 amino acids. The CDR3 nucleotides read TGCAGTGCTCGTGGGACAGGACAACAAGAGACCCAGTACTTC. This codes for CSARGTGQQETQYF.